This entry is about one TCR beta chain. Participants were placed into cohorts based on the clinical history they reported. This entry is derived from a study of blood T cell repertoires in COVID-19. Background on the study: Donors in the United States, Italy and Spain gave samples during acute or convalescent COVID-19. PBMCs, B-cell-depleted T cells, or T cells provided the cDNA or gDNA that made up the material.

Authors' data handling: How many nucleated cells were present was estimated from reference gene primer amplification. The assay was immunoSEQ multiplex PCR, and TCRdb's table has in-frame clones only and misses some. That table furnishes V, J and clone size, whereas the DNA furnished D and trimming. Here the sample spans just over 300,000 clones, about nine tenths being singletons. Germline-derived CDR1 and CDR2 are DFQATT and SNEGSKA (reference sequence). The CDR3 consists of 13 residues. The germline V and J ends were trimmed by 3 bases and 6 bases, with 12 bases remaining between them. Sequenced sample: PBMCs or T cells enriched from blood (not recorded which). This rearrangement joins TRBV20-1 to TRBJ1-5, with D hard to call. The clonotype comes from a man under 40 who had recovered from COVID-19. CDR3 nucleotides: TGCAGTGCTAGTCGCGGGGATCGTCAGCCCCAGCATTTT. Protein product: CSASRGDRQPQHF.